Sequencing of this T cell receptor beta chain was carried out in a study of T cells in Graves' hyperthyroidism and ophthalmopathy. Broader study findings: Appearing also in blood were most of the thyroid clonotypes expanded above 0.001.

The source of the PBMCs was over 8.5 ml of fresh peripheral blood. CDR1 is DFQATT, CDR2 SNEGSKA, per germline (reference sequence). The CDR3 runs to 15 residues. V was clipped by 3 bases and J by 1 base; unmatched bases: 6. Template material for amplifying TCR beta CDR3 regions consisted of RNA transcripts. First-round RT-PCR with HTBI primers amplified the TCR CDR3 region. Each CDR3 protein is one row after TCRdb ran MiXCR on the multiplex PCR reads. The sample has 500,000 to 750,000 distinct CDR3 sequences; approximately 14% are singletons. This clonotype showed up many times. Its antigen is as yet unknown.

This chain connects TRBV20-1 to TRBJ2-3, with 8 bases fitting TRBD2. The TCR was taken from a young woman with Graves' ophthalmopathy. The specimen was blood. In DNA form, the CDR3 reads TGCAGTGCTAGTCGTGGTAGCGGGGGCACAGATACGCAGTATTTT. Translation: CSASRGSGGTDTQYF.